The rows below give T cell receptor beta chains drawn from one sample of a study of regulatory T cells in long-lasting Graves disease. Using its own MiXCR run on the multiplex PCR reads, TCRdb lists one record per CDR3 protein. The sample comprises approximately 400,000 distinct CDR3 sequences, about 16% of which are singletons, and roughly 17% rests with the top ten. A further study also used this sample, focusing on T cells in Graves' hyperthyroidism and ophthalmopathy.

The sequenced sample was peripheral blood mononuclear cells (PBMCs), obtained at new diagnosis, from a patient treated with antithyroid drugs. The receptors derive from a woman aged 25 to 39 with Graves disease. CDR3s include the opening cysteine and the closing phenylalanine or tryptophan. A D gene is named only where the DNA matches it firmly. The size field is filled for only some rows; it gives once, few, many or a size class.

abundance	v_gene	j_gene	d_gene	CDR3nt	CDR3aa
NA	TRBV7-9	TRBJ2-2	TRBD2	TGTGCCAGCACTCGGGGGGAGAACACCGGGGAGCTGTTTTTT	CASTRGENTGELFF
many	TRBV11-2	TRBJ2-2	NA	TGTGCCAGCAGCTTAGATATCAGCACCGGGGAGCTGTTTTTT	CASSLDISTGELFF
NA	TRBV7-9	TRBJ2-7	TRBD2	TGTGCCAGCAGCTTAGGCTTAGCGGGATTATCCTACGAGCAGTACTTC	CASSLGLAGLSYEQYF
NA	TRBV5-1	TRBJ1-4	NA	TGCGCCAGCAGCTTCAATCGCCCCAGAGACCGTGAAAAACTGTTTTTT	CASSFNRPRDREKLFF
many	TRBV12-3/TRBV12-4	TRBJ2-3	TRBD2	TGTGCCAGCAGTTTGCGTAGCGGGGGAAACACAGATACGCAGTATTTT	CASSLRSGGNTDTQYF
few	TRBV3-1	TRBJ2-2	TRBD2	TGTGCCAGCAGCCCTTTTGTTGGCGGGAGAAGAGTAGGGGAGCTGTTTTTT	CASSPFVGGRRVGELFF
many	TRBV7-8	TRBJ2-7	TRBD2	TGTGCCAGCAGCTCCCAAGCGGGAGTGGACGAGCAGTACTTC	CASSSQAGVDEQYF
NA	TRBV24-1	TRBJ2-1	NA	TGTGCCACCAGTGCCCCAGGGTCCCCCTTCGTTGAGCAGTTCTTC	CATSAPGSPFVEQFF
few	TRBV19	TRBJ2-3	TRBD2	TGTGCCAGTAGGAGCGGGATCACAGATACGCAGTATTTT	CASRSGITDTQYF
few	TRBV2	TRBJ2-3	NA	TGTGCCACCACCGCAGTAGGGGGTAGTACAGATACGCAGTATTTT	CATTAVGGSTDTQYF
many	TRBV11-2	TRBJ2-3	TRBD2	TGTGCCAGCAGCTCGGCAGCGGGAGGGCGGGGCACAGATACGCAGTATTTT	CASSSAAGGRGTDTQYF
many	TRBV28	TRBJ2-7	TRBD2	TGTGCCAGCACTCCAGCGGGACTAAGGACTCGCGAGCAGTACTTC	CASTPAGLRTREQYF
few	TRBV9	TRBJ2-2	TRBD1	TGTGCCAGCAGCGGGACAGGGAAATCCGGGGAGCTGTTTTTT	CASSGTGKSGELFF
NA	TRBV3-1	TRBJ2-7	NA	TGTGCCAGCAGCCAACAAGGGGAGCAGTACTTC	CASSQQGEQYF
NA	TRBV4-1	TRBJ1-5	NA	TGCGCCAGCAGCCCCACCTCTGGGACGTTTAGCAATCAGCCCCAGCATTTT	CASSPTSGTFSNQPQHF
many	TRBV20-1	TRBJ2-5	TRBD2	TGCAGTGCTTTTCCAAGCGGGAGGGAGACCCAGTACTTC	CSAFPSGRETQYF
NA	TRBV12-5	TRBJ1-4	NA	TGTGCTAGTGGTTTGGGAGAGCGAGTTAATGAAAAACTGTTTTTT	CASGLGERVNEKLFF
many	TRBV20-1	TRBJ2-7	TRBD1	TGCAGTGCCTTGGGCGATACAGGGGCCTACGAGCAGTACTTC	CSALGDTGAYEQYF
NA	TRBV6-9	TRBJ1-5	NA	TGTGCCAGCAGTTACTCAAGCACTAGCAATCAGCCCCAGCATTTT	CASSYSSTSNQPQHF
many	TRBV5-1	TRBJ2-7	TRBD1	TGCGCCAGCAGCTTGTTTCGTTTAGGGGGACAGGGTGATAACGAGCAGTACTTC	CASSLFRLGGQGDNEQYF
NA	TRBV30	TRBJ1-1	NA	TGTGCCTGGAGTGTAATTAGGGACACTGAAGCTTTCTTT	CAWSVIRDTEAFF
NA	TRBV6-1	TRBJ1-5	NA	TGTGCCAGCAGCACGTTGAGCAATCAGCCCCAGCATTTT	CASSTLSNQPQHF
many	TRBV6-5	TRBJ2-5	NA	TGTGCCAGCAGTTACTCCCGGGTCACGGAGACCCAGTACTTC	CASSYSRVTETQYF
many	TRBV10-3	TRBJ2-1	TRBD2	TGTGCCATCAGAAGCGGGAGGGCCTTGCAGTTCTTC	CAIRSGRALQFF
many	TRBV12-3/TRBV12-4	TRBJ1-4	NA	TGTGCCAGCAGTTTGTTAGTCGCGTCGGTGGGGGAAAAACTGTTTTTT	CASSLLVASVGEKLFF
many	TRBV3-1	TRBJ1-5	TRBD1	TGTGCCAGCAGCGAGACAGGGGGCACCCCTCAGCCCCAGCATTTT	CASSETGGTPQPQHF
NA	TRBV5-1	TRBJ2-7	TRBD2	TGCGCCAGCGGACTAGCGGGAAACGAGCAGTACTTC	CASGLAGNEQYF
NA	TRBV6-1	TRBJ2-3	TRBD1	TGTGCCAGCAAACGAGGGGAGGGACAGGGGGCTTTTGCGCAGTATTTT	CASKRGEGQGAFAQYF
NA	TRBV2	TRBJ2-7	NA	TGTGCCAGCAGTGAAGCGCTTCCATCGGGGGGCCTCTCCTACGAGCAGTACTTC	CASSEALPSGGLSYEQYF
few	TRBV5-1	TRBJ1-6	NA	TGCGCCAGCAGCTTGTTCCACGGTTCACCCCTCCACTTT	CASSLFHGSPLHF
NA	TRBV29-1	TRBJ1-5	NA	TGCAGCGTTGGACTGGGGGGCAATCAGCCCCAGCATTTT	CSVGLGGNQPQHF
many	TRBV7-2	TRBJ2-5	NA	TGTGCCAGCAGCTTAATGGGGGGCATGGAGGAGACCCAGTACTTC	CASSLMGGMEETQYF
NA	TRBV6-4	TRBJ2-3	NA	TGTGCCAGCAGTGAGTCTCTGGGAGGAGGCACAGATACGCAGTATTTT	CASSESLGGGTDTQYF
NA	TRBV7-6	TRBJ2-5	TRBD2	TGTGCCAGCAGCCCCGGGGGGGGGCCGGAGGAGACCCAGTACTTC	CASSPGGGPEETQYF
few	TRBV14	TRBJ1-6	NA	TGTGCCAGCAGCCAAGTTAACAGGGTGGCACCCCTCCACTTT	CASSQVNRVAPLHF
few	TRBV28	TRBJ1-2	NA	TGTGCCAGCAGCATCCTTTGGACTGACGTTATGATCCTAAACTATGGCTACACCTTC	CASSILWTDVMILNYGYTF
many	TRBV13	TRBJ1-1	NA	TGTGCCAGCAGCCCCCACGGGGATTGGAACACTGAAGCTTTCTTT	CASSPHGDWNTEAFF
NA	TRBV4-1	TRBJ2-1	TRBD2	TGCGCCAGCAGCCAAGGACTAGCGGGAGTCTACAATGAGCAGTTCTTC	CASSQGLAGVYNEQFF
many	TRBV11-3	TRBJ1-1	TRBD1	TGTGCCAGCCAAAGAGGGACAGGAGTGAACACTGAAGCTTTCTTT	CASQRGTGVNTEAFF
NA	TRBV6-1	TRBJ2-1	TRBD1	TGTGCCAGCAGTGAGGGACAGGAGCAGTTCTTC	CASSEGQEQFF
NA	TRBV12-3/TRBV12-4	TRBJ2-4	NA	TGTGCCAGCAGTCAAAGGTCGGGGTCCAAAAACATTCAGTACTTC	CASSQRSGSKNIQYF
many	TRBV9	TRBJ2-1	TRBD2	TGTGCCAGCAGCCCTACGGGACTAGCGGGAGGGCATGAGCAGTTCTTC	CASSPTGLAGGHEQFF
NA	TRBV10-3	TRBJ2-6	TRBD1	TGTGCCATCAGTTCCGGGACAGGGGTGACTGGGGCCAACGTCCTGACTTTC	CAISSGTGVTGANVLTF
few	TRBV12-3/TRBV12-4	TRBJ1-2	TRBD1	TGTGCCAGCAGTTTCTATCCCCCCGGGACAGGGGACTATGGCTACACCTTC	CASSFYPPGTGDYGYTF
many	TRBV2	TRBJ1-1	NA	TGTGCCAGCAGGGCCCATATCCGGGACCAAGCTTTCTTT	CASRAHIRDQAFF